The 18 T cell receptor beta chains listed next were all sequenced from one sample in a study of cytomegalovirus exposure and HLA in healthy donors. This PCR relied on a set of 60 Vbeta primers and 13 Jbeta primers. Assay used: immunoSEQ multiplex PCR; TCRdb lists only in-frame clones, some missing. The sample shows approximately 170,000 clones, about 71% of them seen only once. The sequencing sample was made of PBMCs. The receptors stem from a middle-aged woman in good health and CMV-seropositive.

The chain recombines TRBV16 with TRBJ2-7; the D gene is possibly TRBD1 (6 bases). Germline assignment: CDR1 KGHSY and CDR2 FQNENV. Between the trimmed V and J ends, which lost 0 bases and 2 bases, there was a span of 8 bases. This CDR3 spans 14 amino acids. The CDR3 protein is CASSQSGQTYEQYF. CDR3 DNA: TGTGCCAGCAGCCAATCAGGACAGACCTACGAGCAGTACTTC.

This chain uses TRBV4-3 with TRBJ2-2; no clear D. The V and J ends lost 1 base and 5 bases respectively, with 11 bases between them. Germline CDR1 LGHNA, CDR2 YSLEER. The CDR3 is made up of 15 amino acids. CDR3 coding DNA: TGCGCCAGCAGCCAAGGTAGTGCGTTAACCGGGGAGCTGTTTTTT. This translates into CASSQGSALTGELFF.

The chain links TRBV23-1 to TRBJ1-6; TRBD1 matches 7 bases. TRBV23-1 is marked as an open reading frame, function uncertain. J gave up 4 bases and V 4 bases, and 7 bases lay outside the gene matches. CDR3 length: 16 residues. DNA of the CDR3: TGCGCCAGCAGTCGCAATGAGACAGGGTATAATTCACCCCTCCACTTT. Amino acids: CASSRNETGYNSPLHF.

The V gene is TRBV5-4, the J gene TRBJ2-3, with TRBD2 matching over 12 bases. Germline CDR1 is SGHNT and CDR2 is YYREEE (reference sequence). The CDR3 covers 16 residues. V lost 6 bases to trimming and J lost 0 bases; unmatched junction nucleotides: 5. The CDR3 is CASTRTSGASTDTQYF. The CDR3 DNA sequence: TGTGCCAGCACCAGGACTAGCGGGGCTAGCACAGATACGCAGTATTTT.

The chain joins TRBV12-1 to TRBJ2-7; no DNA check was done on the table's D call, TRBD2. TRBV12-1 is described as a pseudogene. This CDR3 has 15 residues. The CDR3 nucleotides read TGTGCCAGCAGCTCTTGCGCGGGAAAACCTTACGAGCAGTACTTC. This codes for CASSSCAGKPYEQYF.

CDR3 coding DNA: TGTGCCAGTAGTATCGGCGGGGATTCCTACAATGAGCAGTTCTTC. Translated: CASSIGGDSYNEQFF. This chain joins TRBV19 and TRBJ2-1; a possible D gene is TRBD2 (6 bases). Germline V gene lookup returns CDR1 LNHDA and CDR2 SQIVND (reference sequence). The CDR3 is made up of 15 amino acids. The ends were cut back, 3 bases at V and 1 base at J, with 10 bases in the middle.

This clone was seen a single time. The V and J genes are TRBV27 and TRBJ2-1; TRBD2 agrees at 9 bases. The CDR3 has 16 residues. Unmatched junction bases numbered 10, after V lost 5 bases and J lost 5 bases. In germline, CDR1 is MNHEY, CDR2 SMNVEV (reference sequence). The CDR3 nucleotides are TGTGCCAGCAGTCCGGTCGGGGAGCGGGGGGACAATGAGCAGTTCTTC. Translated: CASSPVGERGDNEQFF.

The chain recombines TRBV5-1 with TRBJ2-3; D possibly corresponds to TRBD2 (5 bases). The CDR3 runs to 14 residues. V lost 4 bases and J 2 bases, leaving 11 bases between the germline ends. CDR1 SGHRS and CDR2 YFSETQ come from the germline V gene. The DNA for the CDR3 is TGCGCCAGCAGCCTCCGAGCGGTCACAGATACGCAGTATTTT. It translates to CASSLRAVTDTQYF.

Regarding this clone: The junction does not match germline at one end; this may be a read error. The chain combines TRBV7-2 with TRBJ1-5; D is possibly TRBD1 (5 bases). There are 16 residues in the CDR3. Germline V gives CDR1 SGHTA, CDR2 FQGNSA. The DNA for the CDR3 is TGTGCCAGCAGCTTAGCCATCGCAGGGTCCAATCAGCCCCAGAATTTT. It is translated as CASSLAIAGSNQPQNF. Based on the CDR3 plus reference TRBV7-2 and TRBJ1-5, the full variable domain is GAGVSQSPSNKVTEKGKDVELRCDPISGHTALYWYRQSLGQGLEFLIYFQGNSAPDKSGLPSDRFSAERTGGSVSTLTIQRTQQEDSAVYLCASSLAIAGSNQPQNFGDGTRLSIL.

The gene calls are TRBV10-3 and TRBJ1-4; weak D call: TRBD1 (5 bases). V shed 3 bases and J shed 8 bases, with 13 bases lying between them. The germline gives CDR1 ENHRY, CDR2 SYGVKD. The CDR3 totals 14 residues. In DNA, the CDR3 is TGTGCCATCAGTGATAGGACAAGAGGAGAAAAACTGTTTTTT. Its protein is CAISDRTRGEKLFF.

The rearrangement joins TRBV7-9 to TRBJ1-1; D is unresolved. Looked up from germline, CDR1 is SEHNR and CDR2 is FQNEAQ (reference sequence). This CDR3 comprises 14 residues. The V end lost 9 bases, the J end lost 1 base, and 15 bases lay between the germline ends. The CDR3 sequence is CARAGLGRNTEAFF. CDR3 DNA: TGTGCCAGAGCGGGCCTGGGTAGGAACACTGAAGCTTTCTTT. Supplemented by reference TRBV7-9 and TRBJ1-1, the full variable domain reads DTGVSQNPRHKITKRGQNVTFRCDPISEHNRLYWYRQTLGQGPEFLTYFQNEAQLEKSRLLSDRFSAERPKGSFSTLEIQRTEQGDSAMYLCARAGLGRNTEAFFGQGTRLTVV.

This chain uses TRBV9 with TRBJ2-7, with 7 positions matching TRBD1. The ends lost 4 bases at V and 3 bases at J; junction bases unmatched: 4. The germline gives CDR1 SGDLS, CDR2 YYNGEE. The CDR3 length is 13 residues. The CDR3 DNA follows: TGTGCCAGCAGCTACGGGACAGACTACGAGCAGTACTTC. Translating gives CASSYGTDYEQYF.

This clone was observed a few times. The genes are TRBV21-1 and TRBJ1-5; the D call of TRBD1 is as the table states it, not checked on the DNA. TRBV21-1 is termed a pseudogene. This CDR3 comprises 15 residues. The CDR3 loop is CASSKAGQGGQPQHF. CDR3 nucleotide sequence: TGTGCCAGCAGCAAAGCAGGACAGGGTGGCCAGCCCCAGCATTTT.

The V call is TRBV6-5, the J call TRBJ2-7; perhaps TRBD1 as D (5 bases). CDR3 length: 15 amino acids. Trimming took 0 bases from V and 3 from J, leaving 12 bases between them. From germline, CDR1 is MNHEY and CDR2 SVGAGI. The CDR3, as DNA: TGTGCCAGCAGTTACTCGACCCAGGGTGACTACGAGCAGTACTTC. Encoded protein: CASSYSTQGDYEQYF.

The rearrangement joins TRBV5-4 to TRBJ2-7; TRBD2 matches at 7 bases. Germline CDR1 and CDR2: SGHNT and YYREEE (reference sequence). With 4 bases clipped from V and 1 base from J, the junction kept 2 bases outside the gene matches. The CDR3 is made up of 13 amino acids. CDR3 sequence: CASSRDYSYEQYF. The DNA for the CDR3 is TGTGCCAGCAGCCGGGACTATTCCTACGAGCAGTACTTC. The whole variable domain, remainder taken from reference TRBV5-4 and TRBJ2-7, is ETGVTQSPTHLIKTRGQQVTLRCSSQSGHNTVSWYQQALGQGPQFIFQYYREEENGRGNFPPRFSGLQFPNYSSELNVNALELDDSALYLCASSRDYSYEQYFGPGTRLTVT.

Comment on this clone: Its ends do not fully match the called genes, so a read error is possible. The rearrangement uses TRBV5-1 and TRBJ1-2; 10 nucleotides line up with TRBD1. Germline loops: CDR1 SGHRS, CDR2 YFSETQ. The CDR3 runs 15 residues. CDR3 sequence: CASSLNGQGENGYPF. The CDR3 DNA reads as TGCGCCAGCAGCTTGAATGGACAGGGGGAGAATGGCTACCCCTTC.

The chain combines TRBV5-6 with TRBJ1-2, with 9 bases matching TRBD1. Per germline, CDR1 SGHDT and CDR2 YYEEEE. The CDR3 spans 14 residues. The V gene end was trimmed by 4 bases and the J gene end by 3 bases; junction bases not matched to a gene: 4. The CDR3 sequence is CASSRRTGDYGYTF. DNA of the CDR3: TGTGCCAGCAGCCGAAGGACAGGGGACTATGGCTACACCTTC. Looking up the rest from reference TRBV5-6 and TRBJ1-2 gives the full variable domain: DAGVTQSPTHLIKTRGQQVTLRCSPKSGHDTVSWYQQALGQGPQFIFQYYEEEERQRGNFPDRFSGHQFPNYSSELNVNALLLGDSALYLCASSRRTGDYGYTFGSGTRLTVV.

In this sample, this clone turned up a few times. The V and J genes are TRBV1 and TRBJ2-1; the table calls TRBD1, which could not be checked here. TRBV1 is a listed pseudogene. The CDR3 totals 19 residues. Here the CDR3 DNA reads TGCACCAGCAGCCAGACACCGGGACAGGGGGCGCGGGCATACAATGAGCAGTTCTTC. Its translation: CTSSQTPGQGARAYNEQFF.